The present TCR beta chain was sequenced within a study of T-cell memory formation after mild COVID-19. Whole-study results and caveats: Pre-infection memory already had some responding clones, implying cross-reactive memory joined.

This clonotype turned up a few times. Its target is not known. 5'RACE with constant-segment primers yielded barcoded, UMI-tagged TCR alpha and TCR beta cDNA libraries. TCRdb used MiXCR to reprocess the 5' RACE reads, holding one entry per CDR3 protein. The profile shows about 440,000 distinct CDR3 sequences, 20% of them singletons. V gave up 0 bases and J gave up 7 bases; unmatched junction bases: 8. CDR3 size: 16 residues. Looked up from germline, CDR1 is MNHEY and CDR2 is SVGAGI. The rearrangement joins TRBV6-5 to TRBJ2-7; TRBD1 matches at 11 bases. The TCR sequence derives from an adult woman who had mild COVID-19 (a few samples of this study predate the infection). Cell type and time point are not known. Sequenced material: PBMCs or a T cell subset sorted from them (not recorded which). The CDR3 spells CASSYSGQGVGTEQYF. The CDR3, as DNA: TGTGCCAGCAGTTACTCGGGACAGGGGGTAGGTACGGAGCAGTACTTC.